Listed below are T cell receptor beta chains from one sample, sequenced in a study of shared clonotypes between healthy human individuals. Produced via immunoSEQ multiplex PCR; TCRdb's table is partial and in-frame only. The table has about 1 million clones, under 80% seen once. The material sequenced was memory CD4+ T cells sorted from blood. The receptors were gathered from a man younger than 35 in good health. Both conserved end residues are part of each CDR3. A D gene is named only where the DNA matches it firmly. Size is omitted from some rows. Given values are once, few, many or a class for expanded clones.

len: 14
abundance: .
d_gene: TRBD1
j_gene: TRBJ1-2
v_gene: TRBV7-9
CDR3aa: CASSSGQGGGGYTF
CDR3nt: TGTGCCAGCAGCTCGGGACAGGGGGGTGGTGGCTACACCTTC

len: 14
abundance: once
d_gene: TRBD1
j_gene: TRBJ2-4
v_gene: TRBV11-2
CDR3aa: CASSAGTVRNIQYF
CDR3nt: TGTGCCAGCAGCGCCGGGACAGTTAGAAACATTCAGTACTTC

len: 14
abundance: once
d_gene: .
j_gene: TRBJ2-7
v_gene: TRBV6-5
CDR3aa: CASSYADAGYEQYF
CDR3nt: TGTGCCAGCAGTTACGCGGATGCAGGCTACGAGCAGTACTTC

len: 13
abundance: .
d_gene: .
j_gene: TRBJ2-1
v_gene: TRBV7-2
CDR3aa: CASSETRDNEQFF
CDR3nt: TGTGCCAGCAGCGAGACTAGAGACAATGAGCAGTTCTTC

len: 22
abundance: few
d_gene: TRBD1
j_gene: TRBJ1-5
v_gene: TRBV2
CDR3aa: CASSDLLIPSGTGGRSNQPQHF
CDR3nt: TGTGCCAGCAGTGATCTCCTGATCCCCTCTGGGACAGGGGGCCGTAGCAATCAGCCCCAGCATTTT

len: 15
abundance: .
d_gene: TRBD1
j_gene: TRBJ2-7
v_gene: TRBV27
CDR3aa: CATQRGQGNSYEQYF
CDR3nt: TGTGCCACGCAAAGAGGACAGGGAAACTCCTACGAGCAGTACTTC

len: 19
abundance: .
d_gene: TRBD1
j_gene: TRBJ2-6
v_gene: TRBV5-4
CDR3aa: CASSFDRVDVYSGANVLTF
CDR3nt: TGTGCCAGCAGCTTCGACAGGGTAGATGTATACTCTGGGGCCAACGTCCTGACTTTC

len: 14
abundance: .
d_gene: TRBD1
j_gene: TRBJ1-2
v_gene: TRBV2
CDR3aa: CASSEGQGRAGYTF
CDR3nt: TGTGCCAGCAGTGAGGGACAGGGGAGGGCTGGCTACACCTTC

len: 15
abundance: .
d_gene: TRBD1
j_gene: TRBJ1-5
v_gene: TRBV5-6
CDR3aa: CASSLAPGGDQPQHF
CDR3nt: TGTGCCAGCAGCTTGGCCCCAGGGGGCGATCAGCCCCAGCATTTT

len: 13
abundance: .
d_gene: .
j_gene: TRBJ2-1
v_gene: TRBV7-2
CDR3aa: CASTRRMLNEQFF
CDR3nt: TGTGCCAGCACCAGAAGAATGTTGAATGAGCAGTTCTTC

len: 14
abundance: .
d_gene: .
j_gene: TRBJ2-7
v_gene: TRBV6-1
CDR3aa: CLARERASGYEQYF
CDR3nt: TGTCTCGCCCGGGAGCGAGCGAGTGGCTACGAGCAGTACTTC

len: 13
abundance: .
d_gene: .
j_gene: TRBJ2-5
v_gene: TRBV25-1
CDR3aa: CASRDSEGPAQYF
CDR3nt: TGTGCCAGCAGGGATTCCGAGGGACCCGCCCAGTACTTC

len: 15
abundance: once
d_gene: .
j_gene: TRBJ2-6
v_gene: TRBV15
CDR3aa: CATSRVGAGANVLTF
CDR3nt: TGTGCCACCAGCAGAGTGGGGGCTGGGGCCAACGTCCTGACTTTC

len: 15
abundance: many
d_gene: .
j_gene: TRBJ1-6
v_gene: TRBV7-9
CDR3aa: CASSLFGQTDSPLHF
CDR3nt: TGTGCCAGCAGCTTATTTGGACAGACCGATTCACCCCTCCACTTT

len: 16
abundance: .
d_gene: .
j_gene: TRBJ2-5
v_gene: TRBV10-1
CDR3aa: CASSQGGGGLQETQYF
CDR3nt: TGCGCCAGCAGCCAAGGTGGAGGGGGTTTACAAGAGACCCAGTACTTC

len: 15
abundance: .
d_gene: .
j_gene: TRBJ1-4
v_gene: TRBV2
CDR3aa: CASSLQGGANEKLFF
CDR3nt: TGTGCCAGCAGTCTTCAGGGAGGGGCTAATGAAAAACTGTTTTTT

len: 13
abundance: many
d_gene: .
j_gene: TRBJ1-5
v_gene: TRBV29-1
CDR3aa: CSVGSGTNQPQHF
CDR3nt: TGCAGCGTTGGATCGGGAACTAATCAGCCCCAGCATTTT

len: 14
abundance: .
d_gene: .
j_gene: TRBJ1-1
v_gene: TRBV2
CDR3aa: CASSDQGVPTEAFF
CDR3nt: TGTGCCAGCAGTGACCAAGGGGTCCCTACTGAAGCTTTCTTT

len: 13
abundance: few
d_gene: TRBD1
j_gene: TRBJ1-2
v_gene: TRBV15
CDR3aa: CATSKGQAYGYTF
CDR3nt: TGTGCCACCAGCAAGGGACAGGCCTATGGCTACACCTTC

len: 16
abundance: .
d_gene: TRBD2
j_gene: TRBJ2-1
v_gene: TRBV6-1
CDR3aa: CASSGYEREPYNEQFF
CDR3nt: TGTGCCAGCAGTGGGTATGAGCGGGAGCCCTACAATGAGCAGTTCTTC

len: 17
abundance: .
d_gene: .
j_gene: TRBJ1-3
v_gene: TRBV10-3
CDR3aa: CAISALPGSSSGNTIYF
CDR3nt: TGTGCCATCAGTGCCCTACCTGGGTCAAGCTCTGGAAACACCATATATTTT

len: 19
abundance: .
d_gene: TRBD2
j_gene: TRBJ2-3
v_gene: TRBV14
CDR3aa: CASSQEYFGGGRSTDTQYF
CDR3nt: TGTGCCAGCAGCCAAGAGTACTTTGGCGGGGGGCGTAGCACAGATACGCAGTATTTT

len: 15
abundance: once
d_gene: .
j_gene: TRBJ1-5
v_gene: TRBV19
CDR3aa: CASSIVNGGNQPQHF
CDR3nt: TGTGCCAGTAGTATAGTCAACGGAGGGAATCAGCCCCAGCATTTT

len: 15
abundance: .
d_gene: .
j_gene: TRBJ2-3
v_gene: TRBV7-8
CDR3aa: CASSSGLAYIDTQYF
CDR3nt: TGTGCCAGCAGCTCAGGACTGGCGTACATAGATACGCAGTATTTT

len: 17
abundance: .
d_gene: TRBD2
j_gene: TRBJ2-7
v_gene: TRBV7-9
CDR3aa: CASSFSLGLAGSYEQYF
CDR3nt: TGTGCCAGCAGCTTCTCCCTCGGACTAGCGGGGTCCTACGAGCAGTACTTC

len: 14
abundance: .
d_gene: .
j_gene: TRBJ2-7
v_gene: TRBV2
CDR3aa: CASSRQVGLYEQYF
CDR3nt: TGTGCCAGCAGCCGACAGGTGGGCCTCTACGAGCAGTACTTC

len: 14
abundance: .
d_gene: .
j_gene: TRBJ2-5
v_gene: TRBV7-2
CDR3aa: CVSSLGAGQETQYF
CDR3nt: TGTGTCAGCAGCTTGGGGGCGGGTCAAGAGACCCAGTACTTC

len: 14
abundance: .
d_gene: TRBD2
j_gene: TRBJ2-7
v_gene: TRBV14
CDR3aa: CASSQGLQAYEQYF
CDR3nt: TGTGCCAGCAGCCAGGGACTACAGGCATACGAGCAGTACTTC

len: 14
abundance: .
d_gene: .
j_gene: TRBJ1-1
v_gene: TRBV6-5
CDR3aa: CASSTGVFYTEAFF
CDR3nt: TGTGCCAGCAGTACCGGAGTTTTTTACACTGAAGCTTTCTTT

len: 13
abundance: once
d_gene: .
j_gene: TRBJ2-7
v_gene: TRBV6-6
CDR3aa: CASSRQVGTEQYF
CDR3nt: TGTGCCAGCAGCCGACAGGTGGGGACCGAGCAGTACTTC

len: 13
abundance: .
d_gene: .
j_gene: TRBJ1-2
v_gene: TRBV5-4
CDR3aa: CASSWGQEYGYTF
CDR3nt: TGTGCCAGCAGCTGGGGTCAGGAATATGGCTACACCTTC

len: 13
abundance: .
d_gene: .
j_gene: TRBJ1-6
v_gene: TRBV5-4
CDR3aa: CASSSVDNSPLHF
CDR3nt: TGTGCCAGCAGCTCAGTGGATAATTCACCCCTCCACTTT

len: 13
abundance: .
d_gene: .
j_gene: TRBJ1-5
v_gene: TRBV19
CDR3aa: CASSLDGRKPQHF
CDR3nt: TGTGCCAGTAGTCTCGACGGGAGGAAGCCCCAGCATTTT

len: 15
abundance: .
d_gene: TRBD2
j_gene: TRBJ2-1
v_gene: TRBV9
CDR3aa: CASSVTSVSYNEQFF
CDR3nt: TGTGCCAGCAGCGTTACTAGCGTATCCTACAATGAGCAGTTCTTC

len: 17
abundance: .
d_gene: TRBD2
j_gene: TRBJ2-7
v_gene: TRBV5-1
CDR3aa: CASSLTSGNTFSYEQYF
CDR3nt: TGCGCCAGCAGCTTGACTAGCGGTAATACCTTCTCCTACGAGCAGTACTTC

len: 13
abundance: .
d_gene: .
j_gene: TRBJ1-1
v_gene: TRBV6-1
CDR3aa: CASSVIRNTEAFF
CDR3nt: TGTGCCAGCAGTGTCATTCGAAACACTGAAGCTTTCTTT

len: 14
abundance: .
d_gene: TRBD2
j_gene: TRBJ2-3
v_gene: TRBV9
CDR3aa: CASNSGTSTDTQYF
CDR3nt: TGTGCCAGCAACAGCGGGACCAGCACAGATACGCAGTATTTT

len: 13
abundance: .
d_gene: .
j_gene: TRBJ1-1
v_gene: TRBV11-3
CDR3aa: CASSALLGAEAFF
CDR3nt: TGTGCCAGCAGCGCCCTTCTCGGGGCGGAAGCTTTCTTT

len: 14
abundance: .
d_gene: .
j_gene: TRBJ1-6
v_gene: TRBV7-2
CDR3aa: CASSSGRNNSPLHF
CDR3nt: TGTGCCAGCAGCTCTGGACGGAATAATTCACCCCTCCACTTT

len: 13
abundance: .
d_gene: .
j_gene: TRBJ2-7
v_gene: TRBV5-4
CDR3aa: CASSRDPKDEQYF
CDR3nt: TGTGCCAGCAGCCGAGATCCTAAGGACGAGCAGTACTTC

len: 13
abundance: .
d_gene: .
j_gene: TRBJ1-2
v_gene: TRBV6-1
CDR3aa: CASEGLPRDGYTF
CDR3nt: TGTGCCAGTGAAGGACTGCCGAGGGATGGCTACACCTTC

len: 15
abundance: .
d_gene: .
j_gene: TRBJ1-5
v_gene: TRBV6-1
CDR3aa: CASRDGQTSNQPQHF
CDR3nt: TGTGCCAGCAGGGACGGCCAAACGAGCAATCAGCCCCAGCATTTT

len: 15
abundance: .
d_gene: TRBD2
j_gene: TRBJ2-7
v_gene: TRBV6-5
CDR3aa: CASRGTSGEAYEQYF
CDR3nt: TGTGCCAGCAGGGGGACTAGCGGGGAGGCCTACGAGCAGTACTTC

len: 15
abundance: .
d_gene: TRBD1
j_gene: TRBJ1-5
v_gene: TRBV12-5
CDR3aa: CASGEDRESNQPQHF
CDR3nt: TGTGCTAGTGGTGAGGACAGGGAAAGCAATCAGCCCCAGCATTTT

len: 18
abundance: .
d_gene: TRBD2
j_gene: TRBJ2-4
v_gene: TRBV7-2
CDR3aa: CASSILLMTSRSLNIQYF
CDR3nt: TGTGCCAGCAGCATTCTCCTTATGACTAGCCGAAGTTTGAACATTCAGTACTTC

len: 15
abundance: .
d_gene: .
j_gene: TRBJ1-5
v_gene: TRBV5-4
CDR3aa: CASSLGAGSNQPQHF
CDR3nt: TGTGCCAGCAGCTTGGGAGCAGGGTCGAATCAGCCCCAGCATTTT

len: 11
abundance: .
d_gene: .
j_gene: TRBJ1-1
v_gene: TRBV20-1
CDR3aa: CSASPGTEAFF
CDR3nt: TGCAGTGCTAGTCCGGGGACTGAAGCTTTCTTT

len: 16
abundance: .
d_gene: TRBD1
j_gene: TRBJ1-3
v_gene: TRBV25-1
CDR3aa: CASSSNGGGGGNTIYF
CDR3nt: TGTGCCAGCAGTTCTAATGGAGGGGGCGGTGGAAACACCATATATTTT

len: 14
abundance: .
d_gene: TRBD2
j_gene: TRBJ2-3
v_gene: TRBV7-9
CDR3aa: CASRPSGSTDTQYF
CDR3nt: TGTGCCAGCAGACCTAGCGGGAGCACAGATACGCAGTATTTT

len: 18
abundance: .
d_gene: TRBD2
j_gene: TRBJ2-2
v_gene: TRBV4-3
CDR3aa: CASSPETSGSSNTGELFF
CDR3nt: TGCGCCAGCAGCCCCGAGACTAGCGGGAGTTCGAACACCGGGGAGCTGTTTTTT

len: 15
abundance: .
d_gene: .
j_gene: TRBJ1-3
v_gene: TRBV2
CDR3aa: CASRATGLSGNTIYF
CDR3nt: TGTGCCAGCAGGGCGACAGGCCTCTCTGGAAACACCATATATTTT

len: 14
abundance: .
d_gene: TRBD2
j_gene: TRBJ2-3
v_gene: TRBV6-6
CDR3aa: CATLREGGTDTQYF
CDR3nt: TGTGCCACCCTCCGGGAGGGGGGCACAGATACGCAGTATTTT

len: 14
abundance: .
d_gene: .
j_gene: TRBJ2-3
v_gene: TRBV9
CDR3aa: CASSRRTTTDTQYF
CDR3nt: TGTGCCAGCAGCCGGCGGACTACCACAGATACGCAGTATTTT

len: 16
abundance: .
d_gene: .
j_gene: TRBJ2-1
v_gene: TRBV7-8
CDR3aa: CASSTPGVSSYNEQFF
CDR3nt: TGTGCCAGCAGCACTCCCGGGGTAAGCTCCTACAATGAGCAGTTCTTC

len: 12
abundance: .
d_gene: TRBD1
j_gene: TRBJ1-1
v_gene: TRBV19
CDR3aa: CASRGDRTEAFF
CDR3nt: TGTGCCAGTAGGGGGGACAGGACTGAAGCTTTCTTT

len: 15
abundance: .
d_gene: .
j_gene: TRBJ1-2
v_gene: TRBV5-1
CDR3aa: CASSLSGTGRDGYTF
CDR3nt: TGCGCCAGCAGCCTTTCCGGGACGGGGAGAGATGGCTACACCTTC

len: 14
abundance: .
d_gene: .
j_gene: TRBJ1-1
v_gene: TRBV5-4
CDR3aa: CASSLPGSNTEAFF
CDR3nt: TGTGCCAGCAGCTTGCCAGGGTCGAACACTGAAGCTTTCTTT

len: 15
abundance: .
d_gene: TRBD1
j_gene: TRBJ2-3
v_gene: TRBV7-2
CDR3aa: CASSFNRGMTDTQYF
CDR3nt: TGTGCCAGCAGCTTTAACAGGGGGATGACAGATACGCAGTATTTT

len: 14
abundance: many
d_gene: TRBD1
j_gene: TRBJ2-2
v_gene: TRBV6-6
CDR3aa: CASRQGRNTGELFF
CDR3nt: TGTGCCAGCAGACAGGGGCGGAACACCGGGGAGCTGTTTTTT